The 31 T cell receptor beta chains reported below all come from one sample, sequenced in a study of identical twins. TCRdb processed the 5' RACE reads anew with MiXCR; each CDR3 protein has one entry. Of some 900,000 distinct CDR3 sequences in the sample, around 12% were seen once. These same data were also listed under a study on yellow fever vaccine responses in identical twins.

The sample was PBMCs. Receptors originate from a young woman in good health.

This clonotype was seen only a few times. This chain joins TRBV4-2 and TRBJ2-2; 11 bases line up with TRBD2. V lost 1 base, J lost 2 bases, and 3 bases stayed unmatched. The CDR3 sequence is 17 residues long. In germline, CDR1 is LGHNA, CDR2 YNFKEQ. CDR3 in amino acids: CASSQVTSGGNTGELFF. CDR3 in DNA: TGTGCCAGCAGCCAAGTTACTAGCGGGGGAAACACCGGGGAGCTGTTTTTT.

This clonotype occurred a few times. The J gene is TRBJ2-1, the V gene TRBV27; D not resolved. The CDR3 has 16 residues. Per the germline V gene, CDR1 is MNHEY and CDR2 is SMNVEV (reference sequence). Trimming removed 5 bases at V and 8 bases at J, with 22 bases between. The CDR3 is CASSPRGSPFYYEQFF. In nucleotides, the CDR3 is TGTGCCAGCAGTCCCCGCGGTAGCCCTTTTTACTATGAGCAGTTCTTC.

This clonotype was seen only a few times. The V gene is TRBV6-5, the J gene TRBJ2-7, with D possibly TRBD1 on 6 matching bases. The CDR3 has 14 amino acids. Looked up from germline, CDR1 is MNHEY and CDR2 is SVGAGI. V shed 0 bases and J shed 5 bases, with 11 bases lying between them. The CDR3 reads CASSYSPTGNEQYV. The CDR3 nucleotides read TGTGCCAGCAGTTACTCCCCGACAGGCAACGAGCAGTACGTC.

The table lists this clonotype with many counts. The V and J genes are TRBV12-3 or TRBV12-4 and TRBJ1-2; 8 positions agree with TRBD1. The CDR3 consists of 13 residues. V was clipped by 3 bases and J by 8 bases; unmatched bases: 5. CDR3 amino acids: CASSFLQGGGYTF. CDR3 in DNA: TGTGCCAGCAGTTTTCTACAGGGGGGCGGCTACACCTTC.

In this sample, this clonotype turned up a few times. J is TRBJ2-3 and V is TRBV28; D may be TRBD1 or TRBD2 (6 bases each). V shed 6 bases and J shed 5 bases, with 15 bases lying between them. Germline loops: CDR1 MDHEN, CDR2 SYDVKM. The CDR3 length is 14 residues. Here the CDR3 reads CASSYGGGLDTQYF. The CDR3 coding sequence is TGTGCCAGCAGCTACGGAGGGGGGTTAGATACGCAGTATTTT.

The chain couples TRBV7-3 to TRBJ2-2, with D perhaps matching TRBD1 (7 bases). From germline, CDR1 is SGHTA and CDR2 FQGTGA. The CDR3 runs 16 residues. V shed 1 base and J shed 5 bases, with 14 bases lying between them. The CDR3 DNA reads TGTGCCAGCAGCTTAATGGATCAGGGGGGAACCGGGGAGCTGTTTTTT. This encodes CASSLMDQGGTGELFF.

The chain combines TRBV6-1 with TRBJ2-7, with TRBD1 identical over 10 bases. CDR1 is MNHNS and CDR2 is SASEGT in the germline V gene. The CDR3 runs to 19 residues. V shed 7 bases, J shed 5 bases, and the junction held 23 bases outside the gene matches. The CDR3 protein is CASISRSILGTGDPDEQYF. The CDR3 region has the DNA TGTGCCAGCATATCCCGTTCAATATTAGGGACAGGGGATCCGGACGAGCAGTACTTC.

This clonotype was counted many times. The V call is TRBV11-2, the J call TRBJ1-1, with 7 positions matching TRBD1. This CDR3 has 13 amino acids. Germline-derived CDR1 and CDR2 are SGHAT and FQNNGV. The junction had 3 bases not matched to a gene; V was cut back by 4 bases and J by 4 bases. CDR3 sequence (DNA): TGTGCCAGCAGCTGGGGACAGACCACTGAAGCTTTCTTT. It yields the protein CASSWGQTTEAFF.

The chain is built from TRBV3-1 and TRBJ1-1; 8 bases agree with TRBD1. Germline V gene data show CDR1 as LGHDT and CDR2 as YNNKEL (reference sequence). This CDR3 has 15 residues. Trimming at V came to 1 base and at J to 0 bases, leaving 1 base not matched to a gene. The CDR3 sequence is CASSQATGVNTEAFF. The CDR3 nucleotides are TGTGCCAGCAGCCAAGCGACAGGGGTGAACACTGAAGCTTTCTTT.

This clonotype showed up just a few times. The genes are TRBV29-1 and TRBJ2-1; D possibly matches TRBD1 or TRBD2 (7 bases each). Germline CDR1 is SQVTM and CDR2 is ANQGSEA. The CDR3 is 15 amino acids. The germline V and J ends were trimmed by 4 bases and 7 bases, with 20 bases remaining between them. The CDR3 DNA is TGCAGCGTTGGACTCTCAGGGGGGGGCCGAAATGAGCAGTTCTTC. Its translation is CSVGLSGGGRNEQFF.

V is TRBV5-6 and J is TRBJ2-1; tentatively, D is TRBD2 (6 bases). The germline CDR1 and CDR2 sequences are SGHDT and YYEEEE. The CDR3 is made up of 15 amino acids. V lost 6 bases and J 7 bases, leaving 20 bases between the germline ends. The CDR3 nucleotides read TGTGCCAGCACCGGAAGCGGGTGGTTGGGAAATGAGCAGTTCTTC. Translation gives CASTGSGWLGNEQFF.

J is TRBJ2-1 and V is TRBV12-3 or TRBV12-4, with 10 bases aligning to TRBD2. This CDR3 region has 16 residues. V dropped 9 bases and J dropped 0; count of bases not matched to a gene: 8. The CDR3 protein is CARKTSGASSYNEQFF. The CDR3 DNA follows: TGTGCCAGAAAAACTAGCGGGGCCAGCTCCTACAATGAGCAGTTCTTC.

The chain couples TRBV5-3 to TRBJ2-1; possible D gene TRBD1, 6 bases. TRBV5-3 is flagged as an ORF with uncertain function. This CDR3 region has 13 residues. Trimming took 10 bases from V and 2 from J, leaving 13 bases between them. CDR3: CARKQGPYNEQFF. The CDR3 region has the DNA TGTGCCCGAAAACAGGGTCCCTACAATGAGCAGTTCTTC.

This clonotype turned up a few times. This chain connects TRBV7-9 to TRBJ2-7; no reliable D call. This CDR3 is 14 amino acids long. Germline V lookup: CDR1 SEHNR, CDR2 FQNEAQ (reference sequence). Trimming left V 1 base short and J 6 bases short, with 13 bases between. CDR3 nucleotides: TGTGCCAGCAGCTTAGATGGTTGGCGAGTCGAGCAGTACTTC. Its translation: CASSLDGWRVEQYF.

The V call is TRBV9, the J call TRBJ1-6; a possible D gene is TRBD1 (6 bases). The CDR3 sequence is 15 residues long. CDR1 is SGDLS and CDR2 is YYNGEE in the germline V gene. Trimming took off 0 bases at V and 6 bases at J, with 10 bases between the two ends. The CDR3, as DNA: TGTGCCAGCAGCGTAGCGGGACACCCTAATTCACCCCTCCACTTT. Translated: CASSVAGHPNSPLHF.

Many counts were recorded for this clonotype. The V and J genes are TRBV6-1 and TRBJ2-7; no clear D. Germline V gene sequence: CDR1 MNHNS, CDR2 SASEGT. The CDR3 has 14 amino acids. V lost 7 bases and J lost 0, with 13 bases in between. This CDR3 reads CASNPDAASYEQYV. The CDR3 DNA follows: TGTGCCAGCAACCCCGACGCAGCCTCCTACGAGCAGTACGTC.

The DNA of the CDR3 is TGTGCCAGCAGTAGAGAACTTCGGGAGACCCAGTACTTC. Protein sequence: CASSRELRETQYF. J is TRBJ2-5 and V is TRBV2; D is uncertain. Germline assignment: CDR1 SNHLY and CDR2 FYNNEI. With 5 bases removed from V and 5 bases from J, the gap between germline ends came to 12 bases. The length of the CDR3 is 13 residues.

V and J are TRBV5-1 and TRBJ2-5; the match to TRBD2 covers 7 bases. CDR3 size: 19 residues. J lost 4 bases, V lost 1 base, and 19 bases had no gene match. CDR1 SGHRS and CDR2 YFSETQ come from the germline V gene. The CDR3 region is CASSLTVQAGLTIGETQYF. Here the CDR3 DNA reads TGCGCCAGCAGCTTGACGGTTCAGGCGGGACTAACCATAGGAGAGACCCAGTACTTC.

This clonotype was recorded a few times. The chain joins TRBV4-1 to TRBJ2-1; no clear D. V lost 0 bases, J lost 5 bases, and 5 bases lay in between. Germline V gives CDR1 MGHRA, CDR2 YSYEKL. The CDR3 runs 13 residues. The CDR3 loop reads CASSQDLDNEQFF. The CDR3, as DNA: TGCGCCAGCAGCCAAGACCTAGACAATGAGCAGTTCTTC.

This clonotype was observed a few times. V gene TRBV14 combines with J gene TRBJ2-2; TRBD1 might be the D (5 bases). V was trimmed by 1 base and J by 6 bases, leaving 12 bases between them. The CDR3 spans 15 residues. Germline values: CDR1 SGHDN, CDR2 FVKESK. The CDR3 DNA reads TGTGCCAGCAGCCAAGGCAGGGTCGTCGCCGGGGAGCTGTTTTTT. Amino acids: CASSQGRVVAGELFF.

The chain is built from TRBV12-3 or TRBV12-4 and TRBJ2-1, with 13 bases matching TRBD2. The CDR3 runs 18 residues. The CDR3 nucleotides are TGTACCTGCAGTTCTAAAGGACTAGCGGGGGTCTCCTACAATGAGCAGTTCTTC. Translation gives CTCSSKGLAGVSYNEQFF.

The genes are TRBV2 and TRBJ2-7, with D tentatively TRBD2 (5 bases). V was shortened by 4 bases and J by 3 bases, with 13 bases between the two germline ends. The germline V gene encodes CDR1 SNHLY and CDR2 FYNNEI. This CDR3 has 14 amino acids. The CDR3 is CASSVERGGYEQYF. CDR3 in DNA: TGTGCCAGCAGTGTCGAGCGCGGAGGCTACGAGCAGTACTTC.

CDR3 nucleotide sequence: TGTGCCAGCAGTTTCGCAGGGCCCAAGAACACTGAAGCTTTCTTT. Its protein product is CASSFAGPKNTEAFF. The gene calls are TRBV12-3 or TRBV12-4 and TRBJ1-1, with D perhaps matching TRBD1 (5 bases). With 3 bases removed from V and 1 base from J, the gap between germline ends came to 12 bases. The CDR3 runs to 15 residues.

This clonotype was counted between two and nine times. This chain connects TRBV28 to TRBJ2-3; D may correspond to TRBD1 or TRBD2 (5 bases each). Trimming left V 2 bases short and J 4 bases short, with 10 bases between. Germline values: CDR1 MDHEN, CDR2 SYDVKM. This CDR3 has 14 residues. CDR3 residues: CASSLGGAADTQYF. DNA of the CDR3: TGTGCCAGCAGTTTAGGGGGAGCGGCAGATACGCAGTATTTT.

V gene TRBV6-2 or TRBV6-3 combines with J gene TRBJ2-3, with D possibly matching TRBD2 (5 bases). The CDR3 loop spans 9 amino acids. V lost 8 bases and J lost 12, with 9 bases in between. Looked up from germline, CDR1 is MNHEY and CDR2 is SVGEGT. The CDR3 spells CASGGVQYF. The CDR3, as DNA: TGTGCCAGCGGAGGAGTCCAGTATTTT.

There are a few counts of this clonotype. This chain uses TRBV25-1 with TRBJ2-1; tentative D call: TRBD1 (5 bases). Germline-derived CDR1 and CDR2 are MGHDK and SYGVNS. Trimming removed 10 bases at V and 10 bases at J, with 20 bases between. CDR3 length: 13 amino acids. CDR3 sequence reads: CAKSTSPSGEQFF. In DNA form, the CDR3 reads TGTGCCAAGAGCACCTCCCCATCAGGGGAGCAGTTCTTC.

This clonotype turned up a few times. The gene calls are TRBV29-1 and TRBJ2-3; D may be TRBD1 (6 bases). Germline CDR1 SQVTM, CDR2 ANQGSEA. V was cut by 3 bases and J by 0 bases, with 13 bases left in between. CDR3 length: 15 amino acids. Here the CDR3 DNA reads TGCAGCGTTGACCCGGACAGACCTAGCACAGATACGCAGTATTTT. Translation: CSVDPDRPSTDTQYF.

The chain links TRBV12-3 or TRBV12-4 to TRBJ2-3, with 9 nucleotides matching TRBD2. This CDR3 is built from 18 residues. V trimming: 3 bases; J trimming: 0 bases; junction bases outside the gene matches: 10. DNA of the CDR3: TGTGCCAGCAGTTTCTCCCTAGCGGGGACATCTAGCACAGATACGCAGTATTTT. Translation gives CASSFSLAGTSSTDTQYF.

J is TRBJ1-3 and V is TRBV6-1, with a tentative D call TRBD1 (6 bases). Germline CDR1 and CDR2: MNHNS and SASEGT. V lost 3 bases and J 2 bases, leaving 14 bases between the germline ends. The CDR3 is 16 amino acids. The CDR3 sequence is CASSEGLQGTGNTIYF. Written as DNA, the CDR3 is TGTGCCAGCAGTGAGGGACTACAGGGTACTGGAAACACCATATATTTT.

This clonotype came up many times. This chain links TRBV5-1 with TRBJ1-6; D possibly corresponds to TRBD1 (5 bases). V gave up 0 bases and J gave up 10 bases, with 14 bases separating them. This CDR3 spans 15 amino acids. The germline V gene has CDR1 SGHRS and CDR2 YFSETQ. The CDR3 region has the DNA TGCGCCAGCAGCTTGGCGTCGGGGGTGCGATCACCCCTCCACTTT. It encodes CASSLASGVRSPLHF.

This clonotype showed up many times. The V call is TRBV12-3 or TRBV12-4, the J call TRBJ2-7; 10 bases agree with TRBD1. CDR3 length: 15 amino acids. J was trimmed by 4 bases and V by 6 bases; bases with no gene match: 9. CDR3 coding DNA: TGTGCCAGCAGATGGACCGGGACAGGGGCTTACGAGCAGTACTTC. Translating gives CASRWTGTGAYEQYF.